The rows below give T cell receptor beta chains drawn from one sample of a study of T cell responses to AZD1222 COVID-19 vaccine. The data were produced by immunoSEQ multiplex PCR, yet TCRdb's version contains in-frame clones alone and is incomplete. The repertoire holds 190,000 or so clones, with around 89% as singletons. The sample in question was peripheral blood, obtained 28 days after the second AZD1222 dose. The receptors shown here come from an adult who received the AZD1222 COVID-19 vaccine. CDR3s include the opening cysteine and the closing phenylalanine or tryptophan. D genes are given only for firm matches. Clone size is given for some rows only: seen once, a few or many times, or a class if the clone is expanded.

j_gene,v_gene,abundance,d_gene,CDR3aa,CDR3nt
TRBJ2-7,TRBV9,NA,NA,CASSGTGTRLGEQYF,TGTGCCAGCAGCGGGACCGGGACACGGCTGGGTGAGCAGTACTTC
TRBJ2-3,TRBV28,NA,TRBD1,CASSPGQAPDTQYF,TGTGCCAGCAGTCCAGGACAGGCCCCAGATACGCAGTATTTT
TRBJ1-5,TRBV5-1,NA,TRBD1,CASSDGTGNQPQHF,TGCGCCAGCAGCGACGGGACAGGCAATCAGCCCCAGCATTTT
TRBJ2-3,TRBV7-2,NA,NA,CASSPTSRSTDTQYF,TGTGCCAGCAGCCCCACGTCGAGAAGCACAGATACGCAGTATTTT
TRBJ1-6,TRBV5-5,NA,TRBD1,CASSFRDRGTYNSPLHF,TGTGCCAGCAGCTTTCGGGACAGGGGAACCTATAATTCACCCCTCCACTTT
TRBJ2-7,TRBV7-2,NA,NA,CASSRQGTARGEQYF,TGTGCCAGCAGCCGTCAGGGGACGGCGAGGGGGGAGCAGTACTTC
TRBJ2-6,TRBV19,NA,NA,CASGGSSGANVLTF,TGTGCCAGTGGAGGTTCCTCTGGGGCCAACGTCCTGACTTTC
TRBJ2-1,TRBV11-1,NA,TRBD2,CASSRGTNRLGEQFF,TGTGCCAGCAGCCGCGGGACTAACCGTTTAGGTGAGCAGTTCTTC
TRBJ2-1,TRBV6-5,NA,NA,CASISASWPYNEQFF,TGTGCCAGTATCTCCGCTAGTTGGCCCTACAATGAGCAGTTCTTC
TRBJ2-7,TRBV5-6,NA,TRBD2,CASSMGLGSYEQYF,TGTGCCAGCAGCATGGGACTAGGGTCCTACGAGCAGTACTTC
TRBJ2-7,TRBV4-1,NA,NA,CASSRPTGTSLAYEQYF,TGCGCCAGCAGCCGCCCCACCGGGACAAGCCTAGCCTACGAGCAGTACTTC
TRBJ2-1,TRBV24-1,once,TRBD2,CATSDSGLAGSSNEQFF,TGTGCCACCAGTGACTCGGGACTAGCGGGGAGTTCCAATGAGCAGTTCTTC
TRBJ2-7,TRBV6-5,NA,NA,CASTKRGTVSYEQYF,TGTGCCAGCACCAAACGGGGTACTGTCTCCTACGAGCAGTACTTC
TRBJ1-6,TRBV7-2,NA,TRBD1,CASSLAPGGNYNSPLHF,TGTGCCAGCAGCTTAGCGCCAGGGGGAAACTATAATTCACCCCTCCACTTT
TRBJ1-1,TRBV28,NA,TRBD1,CASSRGQGAKAFF,TGTGCCAGCAGTCGGGGACAGGGGGCAAAGGCTTTCTTT
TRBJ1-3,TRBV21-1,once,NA,CASSIRGLSGNTIYF,TGTGCCAGCAGCATAAGGGGCCTCTCTGGAAACACCATATATTTT
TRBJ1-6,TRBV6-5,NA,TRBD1,CASSYSIQGADSPLHF,TGTGCCAGCAGTTACTCGATTCAGGGGGCGGATTCACCCCTCCACTTT
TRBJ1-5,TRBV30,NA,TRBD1,CAWSAGQFNQPQHF,TGTGCCTGGAGCGCGGGACAGTTCAATCAGCCCCAGCATTTT
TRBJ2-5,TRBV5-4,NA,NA,CASSFMESETQYF,TGTGCCAGCAGCTTCATGGAATCGGAGACCCAGTACTTC
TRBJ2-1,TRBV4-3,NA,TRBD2,CASSQVRASGSSYNEQFF,TGCGCCAGCAGCCAAGTTCGGGCCAGCGGGAGTTCCTACAATGAGCAGTTCTTC
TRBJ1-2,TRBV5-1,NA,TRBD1,CASSSAGGNGYTF,TGCGCCAGCAGCTCCGCAGGGGGGAACGGCTACACCTTC
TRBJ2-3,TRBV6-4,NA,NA,CASSVSSRDTQYF,TGTGCCAGCAGTGTTTCCTCTCGAGATACGCAGTATTTT
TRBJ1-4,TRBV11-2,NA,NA,CASSSDPGNNEKLFF,TGTGCCAGCAGCTCGGACCCGGGGAACAATGAAAAACTGTTTTTT
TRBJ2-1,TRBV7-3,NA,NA,CASSLSFRSSYNEQFF,TGTGCCAGCAGCTTAAGTTTTCGAAGCTCCTACAATGAGCAGTTCTTC
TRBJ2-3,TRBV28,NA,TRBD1,CASSLDRGLGDTQYF,TGTGCCAGCAGTTTAGACAGGGGGCTAGGAGATACGCAGTATTTT
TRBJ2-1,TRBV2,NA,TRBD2,CASSEEGGLADNEQFF,TGTGCCAGCAGTGAGGAAGGGGGACTAGCGGACAATGAGCAGTTCTTC
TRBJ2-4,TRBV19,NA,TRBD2,CASSIESGRALDIQYF,TGTGCCAGTAGTATTGAATCCGGGAGGGCCCTCGACATTCAGTACTTC
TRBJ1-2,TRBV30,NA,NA,CASQETPSYTF,TGTGCCTCCCAGGAGACGCCGAGCTACACCTTC
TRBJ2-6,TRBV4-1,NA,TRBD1,CASSPGDRGGANVLTF,TGCGCCAGCAGCCCAGGTGACAGGGGTGGGGCCAACGTCCTGACTTTC
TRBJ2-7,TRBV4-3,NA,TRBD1,CASSHRQGAYEQYF,TGCGCCAGCAGCCACAGACAGGGGGCCTACGAGCAGTACTTC
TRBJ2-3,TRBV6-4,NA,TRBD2,CASSEGTSDTDTQYF,TGTGCCAGCAGTGAAGGGACTAGCGACACAGATACGCAGTATTTT
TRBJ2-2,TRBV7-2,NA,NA,CASSPPTLGTGELFF,TGTGCCAGCAGCCCCCCCACCCTCGGCACCGGGGAGCTGTTTTTT
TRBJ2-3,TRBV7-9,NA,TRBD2,CASRPLAGGVGDTQYF,TGTGCCAGCAGACCCCTAGCGGGAGGGGTCGGGGATACGCAGTATTTT
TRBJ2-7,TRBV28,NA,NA,CASSRGGFDEQYF,TGTGCCAGCAGCAGGGGGGGGTTCGACGAGCAGTACTTC
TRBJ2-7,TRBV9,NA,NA,CASSVESGGSGLGGGYEQYF,TGTGCCAGCAGCGTAGAGTCAGGAGGGTCCGGGCTCGGGGGTGGCTACGAGCAGTACTTC
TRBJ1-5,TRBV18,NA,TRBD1,CASSPTGGSNQPQHF,TGTGCCAGCTCACCTACAGGGGGTTCTAATCAGCCCCAGCATTTT
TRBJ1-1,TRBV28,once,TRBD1,CASSTDRGEAFF,TGTGCCAGCAGTACCGACAGGGGCGAAGCTTTCTTT
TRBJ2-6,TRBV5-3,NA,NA,CARSLAGPSGANVLTF,TGTGCCAGAAGCTTGGCAGGGCCCTCTGGGGCCAACGTCCTGACTTTC
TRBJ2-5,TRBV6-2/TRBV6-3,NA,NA,CASSRFRAQNLETQYF,TGTGCCAGCAGTAGATTCCGGGCCCAGAACCTGGAGACCCAGTACTTC
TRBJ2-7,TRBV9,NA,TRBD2,CARGLAGGPPHEQYF,TGTGCGAGGGGACTAGCGGGAGGCCCCCCCCACGAGCAGTACTTC
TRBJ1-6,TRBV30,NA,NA,CAWSAGSGSPLHF,TGTGCCTGGAGTGCCGGGAGCGGCTCACCCCTCCACTTT
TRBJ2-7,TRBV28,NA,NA,CASSPRAKQYF,TGTGCCAGCAGTCCCCGGGCAAAGCAGTACTTC
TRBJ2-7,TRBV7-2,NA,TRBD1,CASGSRTGGEQYF,TGTGCCAGCGGCTCCCGGACAGGGGGGGAGCAGTACTTC
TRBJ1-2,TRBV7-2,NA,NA,CASSLDPGGGSDGYTF,TGTGCCAGCAGCTTAGACCCCGGAGGAGGGTCCGATGGCTACACCTTC
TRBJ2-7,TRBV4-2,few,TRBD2,CASSQEGSGGLDEQYF,TGTGCCAGCAGCCAAGAGGGTTCGGGAGGGCTAGACGAGCAGTACTTC
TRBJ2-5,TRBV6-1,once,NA,CASSDYVQQETQYF,TGTGCCAGCAGTGATTACGTCCAACAAGAGACCCAGTACTTC
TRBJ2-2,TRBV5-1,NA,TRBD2,CASSPRLAGETGELFF,TGCGCCAGCAGCCCGAGACTAGCGGGAGAAACCGGGGAGCTGTTTTTT
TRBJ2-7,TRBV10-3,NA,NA,CAISESTGSSYEQYF,TGTGCCATCAGTGAGTCTACAGGTAGCTCCTACGAGCAGTACTTC
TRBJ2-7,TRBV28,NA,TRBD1,CASSLSGDRGYEQYF,TGTGCCAGCAGTCTCTCTGGGGACAGGGGCTACGAGCAGTACTTC
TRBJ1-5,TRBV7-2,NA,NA,CASSLVGGANQPQHF,TGTGCCAGCAGCTTAGTAGGTGGTGCCAATCAGCCCCAGCATTTT
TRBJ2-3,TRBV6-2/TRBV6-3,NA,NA,CASSYDPRTQYF,TGTGCCAGCAGTTATGATCCCCGTACGCAGTATTTT
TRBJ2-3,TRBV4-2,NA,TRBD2,CASSQASGGRADTQYF,TGTGCCAGCAGCCAAGCGAGTGGCGGGAGGGCAGATACGCAGTATTTT
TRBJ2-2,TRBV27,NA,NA,CGVGVDTGELFF,TGTGGGGTGGGCGTAGACACCGGGGAGCTGTTTTTT
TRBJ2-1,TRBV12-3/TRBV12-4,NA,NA,CASIRGSYNEQFF,TGTGCCAGCATACGGGGCTCCTACAATGAGCAGTTCTTC
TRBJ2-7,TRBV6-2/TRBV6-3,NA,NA,CASSYSSYEQYF,TGTGCCAGCAGTTACTCCTCTTACGAGCAGTACTTC
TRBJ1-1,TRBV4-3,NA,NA,CASSSGQGDTEAFF,TGCGCCAGCAGCTCCGGGCAGGGAGACACTGAAGCTTTCTTT
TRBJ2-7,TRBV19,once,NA,CASSGTEQYF,TGTGCCAGTTCTGGCACCGAGCAGTACTTC
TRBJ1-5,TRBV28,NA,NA,CASSPGPYNQPQHF,TGTGCCAGCAGCCCCGGGCCTTACAATCAGCCCCAGCATTTT
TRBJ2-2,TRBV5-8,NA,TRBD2,CASSLVLTSGSTGELFF,TGTGCCAGCAGCTTGGTCCTCACTAGCGGGAGTACCGGGGAGCTGTTTTTT
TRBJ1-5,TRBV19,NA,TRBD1,CASSPTGRGQPQHF,TGTGCCAGTAGTCCGACAGGGAGGGGACAGCCCCAGCATTTT